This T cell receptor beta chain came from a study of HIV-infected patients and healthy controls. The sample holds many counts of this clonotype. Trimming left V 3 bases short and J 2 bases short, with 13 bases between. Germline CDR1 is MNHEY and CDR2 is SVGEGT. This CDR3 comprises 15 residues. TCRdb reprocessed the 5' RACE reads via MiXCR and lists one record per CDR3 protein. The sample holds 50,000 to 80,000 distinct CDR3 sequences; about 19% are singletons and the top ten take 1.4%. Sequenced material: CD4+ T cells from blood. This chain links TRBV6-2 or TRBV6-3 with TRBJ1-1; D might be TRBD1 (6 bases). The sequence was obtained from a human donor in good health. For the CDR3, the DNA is TGTGCCAGCAGTTATGACGGACAGAGAAACACTGAAGCTTTCTTT. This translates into CASSYDGQRNTEAFF.